This T cell receptor beta chain comes out of a study of T cell changes during pregnancy in multiple sclerosis. TCRdb's table, derived via immunoSEQ multiplex PCR, lists solely in-frame clones and lacks some. The sample has 50,000 or so clones; about 90% are singletons. The V and J ends lost 0 bases and 6 bases respectively, with 11 bases between them. The germline V gene encodes CDR1 SGHVS and CDR2 FQNEAQ. This CDR3 is 14 amino acids long. The material sequenced was CD8+ T cells from peripheral blood mononuclear cells, taken after pregnancy. The receptor was isolated from a female donor with multiple sclerosis, enrolled in a pregnancy study. V usage is TRBV7-8 and J usage is TRBJ1-1; D unclear. The CDR3 here is CASSLAPFGPEAFF. CDR3 bases: TGTGCCAGCAGCTTAGCGCCCTTTGGGCCTGAAGCTTTCTTT. Based on the CDR3 plus reference TRBV7-8 and TRBJ1-1, the full variable domain is GAGVSQSPRYKVAKRGQDVALRCDPISGHVSLFWYQQALGQGPEFLTYFQNEAQLDKSGLPSDRFFAERPEGSVSTLKIQRTQQEDSAVYLCASSLAPFGPEAFFGQGTRLTVV.